This T cell receptor (beta chain) was obtained from a study of cytomegalovirus exposure and HLA in healthy donors. Primers included in the PCR were 60 Vbeta and 13 Jbeta primers. The repertoire was sequenced with immunoSEQ multiplex PCR; TCRdb's copy has only in-frame clones and lacks some. Found here are more than 150,000 clones, 75% to 90% of them singletons; the top ten hold roughly 9.3%. Concerning this clone itself: Its antigen remains unidentified.

CDR1 and CDR2 (germline): SGHRS, YFSETQ. J was trimmed by 7 bases and V by 1 base; bases with no gene match: 7. This CDR3 region has 14 residues. General study findings and limits: Available immune exposure information covered CMV serostatus only. When analyzed later, the rates of TCR association showed variation by HLA locus, with DRB1 the most and HLA-C the fewest. In a later analysis, TCR beta V- and J-gene trimming was associated with a missense DCLRE1C variant. Under in vitro conditions, three CMV-associated chains were confirmed as specific for CMV antigens.

The chain joins TRBV5-1 to TRBJ2-7; 8 bases align to TRBD1. Sequenced: PBMCs. The source is a man between 18 and 29 years old in good health and CMV-seropositive. CDR3 sequence (DNA): TGCGCCAGCAGCTTGCCTACAGGGGGAGAGGAGCAGTACTTC. Translating gives CASSLPTGGEEQYF.